This T cell receptor beta chain was documented in a study of blood T cell repertoires in COVID-19. Study in general: The analysed material was cDNA or gDNA that came from T cells, B-cell-depleted T cells, or PBMCs.

Authors' methods: Reference gene primers were amplified, and this amplification served to estimate nucleated cell counts. TCRdb's table, derived via immunoSEQ multiplex PCR, lists solely in-frame clones and lacks some. D and trimming were read from the DNA, whereas the V and J calls and clone size are those reported in that table. This sample carries around 100,000 clones, 84% of them seen once, and the ten largest clones take 10% to 15%. The V gene's germline CDR1 is LNHNV and CDR2 YYDKDF (reference sequence). The CDR3 has 13 residues. V lost 6 bases, J lost 3 bases, and 11 bases lay in between. The sequenced sample was peripheral blood. This chain connects TRBV15 to TRBJ1-2, with D unresolved. The receptor was isolated from a human donor in a cohort sampled during active or convalescent COVID-19. The CDR3 protein is CATRRSGDYGYTF. CDR3 sequence (DNA): TGTGCCACCAGACGGAGCGGGGACTATGGCTACACCTTC.